This TCR beta chain derives from a study of T cell responses to AZD1222 COVID-19 vaccine. The table came from immunoSEQ multiplex PCR; TCRdb's copy has only in-frame clones and leaves some out. The data contain about 180,000 clones, approximately 90% of them singletons. Whole-study results and caveats: Researchers took repertoire samples only after the peak T cell response had come. Of spike-specific TCRs, nearly half reportedly target regions left unmutated in variants.

Second-dose intervals of approximately 4 or approximately 12 weeks were pooled. In the case of this clone: The target antigen is unknown.

The receptor was derived from an adult who received the AZD1222 COVID-19 vaccine. The source material was peripheral blood, sampled 28 days after the second AZD1222 dose.

The CDR3 sequence is CASSTPSGRSHNEQFF. In DNA, the CDR3 is TGTGCCAGCAGTACCCCTAGCGGGAGGAGCCACAATGAGCAGTTCTTC. The V call is TRBV28, the J call TRBJ2-1; 11 bases agree with TRBD2. This CDR3 contains 16 residues. Per germline, CDR1 MDHEN and CDR2 SYDVKM. V shed 5 bases, J shed 5 bases, and the junction held 8 bases outside the gene matches.